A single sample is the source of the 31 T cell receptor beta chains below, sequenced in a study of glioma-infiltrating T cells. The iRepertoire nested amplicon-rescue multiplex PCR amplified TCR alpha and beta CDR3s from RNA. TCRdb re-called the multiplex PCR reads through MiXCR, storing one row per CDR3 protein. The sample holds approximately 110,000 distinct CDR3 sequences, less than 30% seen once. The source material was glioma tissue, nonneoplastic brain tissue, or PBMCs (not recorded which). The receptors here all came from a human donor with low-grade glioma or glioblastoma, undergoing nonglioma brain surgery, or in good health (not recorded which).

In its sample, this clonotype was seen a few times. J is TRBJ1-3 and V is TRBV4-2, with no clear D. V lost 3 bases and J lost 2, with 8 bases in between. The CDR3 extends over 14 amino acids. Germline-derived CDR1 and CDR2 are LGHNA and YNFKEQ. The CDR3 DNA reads TGTGCCAGCAGCCACCCCGAGCCTGGAAACACCATATATTTT. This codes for CASSHPEPGNTIYF.

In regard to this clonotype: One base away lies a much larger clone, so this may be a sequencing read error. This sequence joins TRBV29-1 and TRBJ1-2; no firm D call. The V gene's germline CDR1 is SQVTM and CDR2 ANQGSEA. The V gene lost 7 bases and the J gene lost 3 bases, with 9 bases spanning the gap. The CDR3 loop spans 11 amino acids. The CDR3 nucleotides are TGCAGCGCCGGAAAGGACTATGGCTACACCTTC. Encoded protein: CSAGKDYGYTF.

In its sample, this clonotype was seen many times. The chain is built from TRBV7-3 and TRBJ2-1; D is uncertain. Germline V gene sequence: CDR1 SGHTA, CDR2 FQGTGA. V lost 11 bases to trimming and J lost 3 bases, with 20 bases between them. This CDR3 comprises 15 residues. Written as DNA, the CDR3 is TGTGCCGGATCCCCGAGACTCCCAGGCTACAATGAGCAGTTCTTC. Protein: CAGSPRLPGYNEQFF.

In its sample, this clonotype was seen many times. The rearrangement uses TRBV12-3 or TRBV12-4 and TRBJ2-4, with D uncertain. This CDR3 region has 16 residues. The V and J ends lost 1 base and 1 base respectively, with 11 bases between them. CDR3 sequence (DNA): TGTGCCAGCAGTTTAGTTATAGGGAACGCCAAAAACATTCAGTACTTC. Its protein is CASSLVIGNAKNIQYF.

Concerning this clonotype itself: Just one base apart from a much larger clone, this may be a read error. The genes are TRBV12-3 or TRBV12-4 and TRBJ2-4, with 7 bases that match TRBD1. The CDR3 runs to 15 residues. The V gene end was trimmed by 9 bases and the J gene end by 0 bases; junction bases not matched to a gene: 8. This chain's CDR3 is CARSRTGLAKNIQYF. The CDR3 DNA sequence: TGTGCCAGAAGTCGGACAGGACTAGCCAAAAACATTCAGTACTTC.

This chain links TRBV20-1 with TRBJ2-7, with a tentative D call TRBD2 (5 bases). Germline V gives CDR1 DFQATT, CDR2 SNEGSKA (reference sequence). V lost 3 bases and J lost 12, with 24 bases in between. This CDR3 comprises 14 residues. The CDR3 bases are TGCAGTGCTAGTCCGCTAGACTACTCCTACGATCGGTACTTC. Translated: CSASPLDYSYDRYF.

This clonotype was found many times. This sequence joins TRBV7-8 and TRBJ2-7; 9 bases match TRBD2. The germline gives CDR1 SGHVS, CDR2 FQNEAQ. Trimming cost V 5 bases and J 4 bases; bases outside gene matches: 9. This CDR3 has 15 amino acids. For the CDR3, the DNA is TGTGCCAGCAGCCTTCACCTAGCGGGAATTTACGAGCAGTACTTC. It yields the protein CASSLHLAGIYEQYF.

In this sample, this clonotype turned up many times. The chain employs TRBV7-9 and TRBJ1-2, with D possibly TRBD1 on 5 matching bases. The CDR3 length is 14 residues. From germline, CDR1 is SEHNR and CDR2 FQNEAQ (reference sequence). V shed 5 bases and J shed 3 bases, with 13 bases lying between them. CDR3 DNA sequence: TGTGCCAGCAGCCCAAAGACGGGGGACTATGGCTACACCTTC. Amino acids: CASSPKTGDYGYTF.

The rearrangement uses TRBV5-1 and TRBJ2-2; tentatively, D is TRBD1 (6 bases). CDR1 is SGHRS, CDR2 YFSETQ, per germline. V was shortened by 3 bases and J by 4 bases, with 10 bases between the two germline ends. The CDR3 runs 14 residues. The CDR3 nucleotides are TGCGCCAGCAGCTCAGGACAGACCACCGGGGAGCTGTTTTTT. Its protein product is CASSSGQTTGELFF.

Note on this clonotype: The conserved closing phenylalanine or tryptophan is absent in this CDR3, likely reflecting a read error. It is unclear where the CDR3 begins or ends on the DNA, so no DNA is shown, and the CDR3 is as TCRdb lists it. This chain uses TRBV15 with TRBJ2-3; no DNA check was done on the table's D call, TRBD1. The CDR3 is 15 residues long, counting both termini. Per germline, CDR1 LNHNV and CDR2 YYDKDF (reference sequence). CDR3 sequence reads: CATSRDATGGNTRYL.

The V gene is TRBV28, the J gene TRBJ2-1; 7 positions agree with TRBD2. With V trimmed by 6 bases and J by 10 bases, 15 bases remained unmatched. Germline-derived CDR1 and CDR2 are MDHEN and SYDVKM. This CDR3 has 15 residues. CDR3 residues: CASSGGGETSYEQFF. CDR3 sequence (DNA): TGTGCCAGCAGCGGTGGGGGGGAGACTTCCTACGAGCAGTTCTTC.

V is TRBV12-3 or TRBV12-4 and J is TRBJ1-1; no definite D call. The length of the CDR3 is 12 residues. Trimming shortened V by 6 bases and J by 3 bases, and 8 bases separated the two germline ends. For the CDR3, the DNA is TGTGCCAGCAGGGTTGAGTACACTGAAGCTTTCTTT. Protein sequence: CASRVEYTEAFF.

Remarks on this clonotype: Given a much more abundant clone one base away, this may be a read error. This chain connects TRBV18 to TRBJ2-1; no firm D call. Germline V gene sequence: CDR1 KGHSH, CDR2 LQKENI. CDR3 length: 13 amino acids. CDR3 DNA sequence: TGTGCCAGCTCACCACCCGCTGACAATGTGCAGTTCTTC. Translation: CASSPPADNVQFF.

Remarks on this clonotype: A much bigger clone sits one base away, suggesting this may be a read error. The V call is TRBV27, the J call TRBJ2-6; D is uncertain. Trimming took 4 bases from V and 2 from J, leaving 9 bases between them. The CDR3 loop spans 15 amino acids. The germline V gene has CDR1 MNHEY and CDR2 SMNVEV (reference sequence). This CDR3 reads CASSSTTPGANVLTF. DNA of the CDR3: TGTGCCAGCAGTTCGACGACTCCTGGGGCCAACGTCCTGACTTTC.

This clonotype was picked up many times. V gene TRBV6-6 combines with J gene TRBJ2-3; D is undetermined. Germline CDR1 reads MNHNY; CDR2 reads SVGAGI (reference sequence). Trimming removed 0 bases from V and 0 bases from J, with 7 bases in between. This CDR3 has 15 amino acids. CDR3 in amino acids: CASSYSAVSTDTQYF. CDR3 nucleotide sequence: TGTGCCAGCAGTTACTCAGCCGTTAGCACAGATACGCAGTATTTT.

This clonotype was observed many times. The CDR3 reads CASSLWAGGSNQPQHF. The CDR3, as DNA: TGTGCCAGCAGTTTATGGGCAGGGGGGAGCAATCAGCCCCAGCATTTT. The gene calls are TRBV28 and TRBJ1-5, with 7 bases lining up with TRBD1. The J segment lost 1 base and the V segment lost 0 bases, leaving 3 bases of the junction unmatched. In germline, CDR1 is MDHEN, CDR2 SYDVKM. The CDR3 runs to 16 residues. The full variable domain, with the rest looked up from reference TRBV28 and TRBJ1-5, is DVKVTQSSRYLVKRTGEKVFLECVQDMDHENMFWYRQDPGLGLRLIYFSYDVKMKEKGDIPEGYSVSREKKERFSLILESASTNQTSMYLCASSLWAGGSNQPQHFGDGTRLSIL.

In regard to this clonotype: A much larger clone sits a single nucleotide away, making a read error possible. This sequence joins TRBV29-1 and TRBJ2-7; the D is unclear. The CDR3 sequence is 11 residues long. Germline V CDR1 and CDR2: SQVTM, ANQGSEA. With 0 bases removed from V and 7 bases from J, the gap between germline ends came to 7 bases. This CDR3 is CSVEDIREQYF. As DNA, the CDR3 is TGCAGCGTTGAAGATATTAGGGAGCAGTACTTC.

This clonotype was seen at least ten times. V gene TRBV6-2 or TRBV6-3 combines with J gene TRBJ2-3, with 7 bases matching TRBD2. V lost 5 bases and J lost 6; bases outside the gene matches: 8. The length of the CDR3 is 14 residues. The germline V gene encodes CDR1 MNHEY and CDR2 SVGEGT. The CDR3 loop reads CASSTRERFDTQYF. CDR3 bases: TGTGCCAGCAGTACGCGGGAGAGATTTGATACGCAGTATTTT.

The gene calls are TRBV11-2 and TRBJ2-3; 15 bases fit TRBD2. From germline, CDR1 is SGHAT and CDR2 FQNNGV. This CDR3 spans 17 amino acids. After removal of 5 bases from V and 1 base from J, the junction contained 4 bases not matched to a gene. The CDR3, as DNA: TGTGCCAGCAGCCCCCGGACTAGCGGGAGGGGCACAGATACGCAGTATTTT. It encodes CASSPRTSGRGTDTQYF.

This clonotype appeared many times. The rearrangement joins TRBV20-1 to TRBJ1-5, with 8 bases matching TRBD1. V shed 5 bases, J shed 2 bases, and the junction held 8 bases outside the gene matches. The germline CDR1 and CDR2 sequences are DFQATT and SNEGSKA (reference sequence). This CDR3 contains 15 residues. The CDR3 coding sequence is TGCAGTGCTGCCCAGGGGGCTAAGGGCAATCAGCCCCAGCATTTT. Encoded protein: CSAAQGAKGNQPQHF.

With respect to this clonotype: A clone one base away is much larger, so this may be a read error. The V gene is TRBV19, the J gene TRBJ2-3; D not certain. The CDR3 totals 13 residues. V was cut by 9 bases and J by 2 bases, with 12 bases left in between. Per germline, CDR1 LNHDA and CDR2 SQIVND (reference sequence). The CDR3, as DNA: TGTGCCAGCTTCGCGGCCTCCACAGATACGCAGTATTTT. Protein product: CASFAASTDTQYF. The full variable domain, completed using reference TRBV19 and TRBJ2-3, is DGGITQSPKYLFRKEGQNVTLSCEQNLNHDAMYWYRQDPGQGLRLIYYSQIVNDFQKGDIAEGYSVSREKKESFPLTVTSAQKNPTAFYLCASFAASTDTQYFGPGTRLTVL.

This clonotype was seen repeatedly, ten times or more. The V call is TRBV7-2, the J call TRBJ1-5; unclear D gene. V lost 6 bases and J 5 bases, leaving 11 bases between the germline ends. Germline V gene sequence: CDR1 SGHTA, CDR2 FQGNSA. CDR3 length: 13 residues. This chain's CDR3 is CASRGDRYQPQHF. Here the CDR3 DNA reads TGTGCCAGCAGGGGAGATCGTTATCAGCCCCAGCATTTT.

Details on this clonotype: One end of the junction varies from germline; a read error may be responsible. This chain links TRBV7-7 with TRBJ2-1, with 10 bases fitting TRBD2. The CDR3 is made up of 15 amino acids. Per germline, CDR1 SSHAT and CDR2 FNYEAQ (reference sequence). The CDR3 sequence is CASSEGLAPINDQFF. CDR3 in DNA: TGTGCTAGCAGCGAGGGACTAGCGCCCATCAATGATCAGTTCTTC.

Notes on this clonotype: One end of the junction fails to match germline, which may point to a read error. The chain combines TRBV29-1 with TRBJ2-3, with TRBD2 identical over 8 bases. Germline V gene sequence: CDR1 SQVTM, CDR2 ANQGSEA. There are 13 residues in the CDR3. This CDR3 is CSVGRTSTDTQYF. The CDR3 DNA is TGCAGCGTTGGCAGGACTAGCACGGATACGCAGTATTTT.

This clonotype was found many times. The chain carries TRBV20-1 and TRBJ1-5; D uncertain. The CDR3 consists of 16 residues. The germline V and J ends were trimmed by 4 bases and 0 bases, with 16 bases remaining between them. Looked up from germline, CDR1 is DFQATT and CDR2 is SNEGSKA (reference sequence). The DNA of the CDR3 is TGCAGTGCTACTAACGTTGGTCCATTTAGCAATCAGCCCCAGCATTTT. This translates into CSATNVGPFSNQPQHF.

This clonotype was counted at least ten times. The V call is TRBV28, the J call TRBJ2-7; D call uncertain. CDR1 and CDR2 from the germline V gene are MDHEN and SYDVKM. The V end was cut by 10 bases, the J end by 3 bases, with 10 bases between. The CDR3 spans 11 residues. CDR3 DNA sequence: TGTGCCACTGGCGATAACTACGAGCAGTACTTC. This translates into CATGDNYEQYF.

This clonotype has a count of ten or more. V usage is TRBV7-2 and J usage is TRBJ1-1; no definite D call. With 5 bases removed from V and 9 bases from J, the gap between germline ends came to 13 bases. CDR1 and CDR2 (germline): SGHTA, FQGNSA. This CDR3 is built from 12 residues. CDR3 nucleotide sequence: TGTGCCAGCAGCCCCAAGTCCTGGAAAGCTTTCTTT. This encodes CASSPKSWKAFF.

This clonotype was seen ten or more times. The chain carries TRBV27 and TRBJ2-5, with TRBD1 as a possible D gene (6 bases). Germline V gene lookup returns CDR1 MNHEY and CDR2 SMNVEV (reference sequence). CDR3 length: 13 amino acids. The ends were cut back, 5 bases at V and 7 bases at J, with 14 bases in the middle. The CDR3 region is CASSGGNRGTQYF. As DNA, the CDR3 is TGTGCCAGCAGTGGGGGCAATCGAGGGACCCAGTACTTC.

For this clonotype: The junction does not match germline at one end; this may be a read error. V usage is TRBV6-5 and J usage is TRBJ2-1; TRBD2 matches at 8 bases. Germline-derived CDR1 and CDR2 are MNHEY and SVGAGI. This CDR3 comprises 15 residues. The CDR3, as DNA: TGTGCCGGCAGTTGCGGGGGGCTCTCCTACAATGAGCAGTTCTTC. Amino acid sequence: CAGSCGGLSYNEQFF.

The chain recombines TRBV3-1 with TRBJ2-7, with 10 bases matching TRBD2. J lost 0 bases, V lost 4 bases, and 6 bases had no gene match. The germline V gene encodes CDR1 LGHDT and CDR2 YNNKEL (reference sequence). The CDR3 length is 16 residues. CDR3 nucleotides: TGTGCCAGCAGCCCCGGGACTAGCGAATTCTCCTACGAGCAGTACTTC. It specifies CASSPGTSEFSYEQYF.

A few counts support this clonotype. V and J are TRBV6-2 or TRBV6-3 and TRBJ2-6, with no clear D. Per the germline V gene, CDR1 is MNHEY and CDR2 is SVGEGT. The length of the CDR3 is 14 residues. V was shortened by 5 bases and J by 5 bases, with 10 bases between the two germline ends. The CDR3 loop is CASSVQSRANVLTF. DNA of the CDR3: TGTGCCAGCAGTGTTCAGTCTAGGGCCAACGTCCTGACTTTC.